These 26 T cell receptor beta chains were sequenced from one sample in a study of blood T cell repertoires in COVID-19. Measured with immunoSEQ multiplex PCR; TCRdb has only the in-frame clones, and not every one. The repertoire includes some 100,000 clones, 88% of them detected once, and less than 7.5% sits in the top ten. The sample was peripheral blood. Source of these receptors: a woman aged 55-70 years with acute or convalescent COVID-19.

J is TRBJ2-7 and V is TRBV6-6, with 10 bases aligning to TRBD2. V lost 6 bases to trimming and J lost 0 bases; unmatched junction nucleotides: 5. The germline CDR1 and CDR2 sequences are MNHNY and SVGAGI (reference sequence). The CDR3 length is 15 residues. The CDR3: CASRQREGTSYEQYF. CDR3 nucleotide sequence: TGTGCCAGCAGGCAGCGGGAGGGGACCTCCTACGAGCAGTACTTC.

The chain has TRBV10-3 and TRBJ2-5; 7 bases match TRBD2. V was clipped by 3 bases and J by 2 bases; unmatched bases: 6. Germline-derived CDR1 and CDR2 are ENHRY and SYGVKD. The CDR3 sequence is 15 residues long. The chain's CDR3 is CAISESSGLQETQYF. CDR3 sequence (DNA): TGTGCCATCAGTGAATCTAGCGGACTACAAGAGACCCAGTACTTC.

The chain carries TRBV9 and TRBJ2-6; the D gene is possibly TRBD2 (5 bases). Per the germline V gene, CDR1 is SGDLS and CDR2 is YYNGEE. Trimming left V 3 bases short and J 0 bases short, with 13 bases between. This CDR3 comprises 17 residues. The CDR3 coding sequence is TGTGCCAGCAGCGCACTAGGAAGGCTCTCTGGGGCCAACGTCCTGACTTTC. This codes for CASSALGRLSGANVLTF.

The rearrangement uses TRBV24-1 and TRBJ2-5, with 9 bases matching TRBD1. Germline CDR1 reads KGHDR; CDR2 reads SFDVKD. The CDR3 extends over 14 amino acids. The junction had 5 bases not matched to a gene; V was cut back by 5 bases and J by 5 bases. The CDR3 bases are TGTGCCACCAGTGCACAGGGGGCTTATGAGACCCAGTACTTC. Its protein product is CATSAQGAYETQYF.

The CDR3, as DNA: TGCAGCGCCGGACAGGTGATCAATGAAAAACTGTTTTTT. Protein product: CSAGQVINEKLFF. The chain couples TRBV29-1 to TRBJ1-4; 7 bases agree with TRBD1. The CDR3 runs 13 residues. From germline, CDR1 is SQVTM and CDR2 ANQGSEA. The V segment lost 7 bases and the J segment 5 bases; nucleotides outside the gene matches: 7.

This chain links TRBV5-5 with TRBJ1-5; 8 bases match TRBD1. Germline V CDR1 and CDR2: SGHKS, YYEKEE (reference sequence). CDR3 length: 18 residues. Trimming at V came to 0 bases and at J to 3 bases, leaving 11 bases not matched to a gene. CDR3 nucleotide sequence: TGTGCCAGCAGCTTGGGATTTCGGACAGGGAACCTCAATCAGCCCCAGCATTTT. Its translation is CASSLGFRTGNLNQPQHF.

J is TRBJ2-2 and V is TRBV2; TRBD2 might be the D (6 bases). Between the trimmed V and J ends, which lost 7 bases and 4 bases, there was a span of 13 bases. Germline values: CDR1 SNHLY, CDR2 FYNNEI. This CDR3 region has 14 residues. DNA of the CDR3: TGTGCCAGCAAGGAGGCCGGGGGCACCGGGGAGCTGTTTTTT. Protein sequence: CASKEAGGTGELFF.

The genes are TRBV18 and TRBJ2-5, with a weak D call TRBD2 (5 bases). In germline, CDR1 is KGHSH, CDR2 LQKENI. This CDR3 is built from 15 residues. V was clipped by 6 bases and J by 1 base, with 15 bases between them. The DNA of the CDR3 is TGTGCCAGCTCGCGTGAGGGTTCAGCCCAAGAGACCCAGTACTTC. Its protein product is CASSREGSAQETQYF.

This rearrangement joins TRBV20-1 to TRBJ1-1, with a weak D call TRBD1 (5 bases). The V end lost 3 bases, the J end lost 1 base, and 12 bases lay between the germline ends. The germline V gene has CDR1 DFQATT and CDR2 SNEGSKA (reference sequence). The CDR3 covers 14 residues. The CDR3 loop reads CSASDLTGNTEAFF. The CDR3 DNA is TGCAGTGCTAGTGACCTTACAGGGAACACTGAAGCTTTCTTT.

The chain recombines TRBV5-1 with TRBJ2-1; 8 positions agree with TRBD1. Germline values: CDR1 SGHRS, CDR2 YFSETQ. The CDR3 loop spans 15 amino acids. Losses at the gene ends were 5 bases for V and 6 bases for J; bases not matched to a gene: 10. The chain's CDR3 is CASSVGGQVLNEQFF. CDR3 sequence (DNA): TGCGCCAGCAGTGTGGGGGGACAGGTTCTCAATGAGCAGTTCTTC.

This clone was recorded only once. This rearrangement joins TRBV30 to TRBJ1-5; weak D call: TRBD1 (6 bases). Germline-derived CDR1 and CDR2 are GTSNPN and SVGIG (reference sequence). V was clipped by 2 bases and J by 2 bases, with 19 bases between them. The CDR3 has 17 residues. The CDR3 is CAWSQRAPDRRNQPQHF. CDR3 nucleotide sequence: TGTGCCTGGAGTCAAAGGGCCCCAGACAGGCGCAATCAGCCCCAGCATTTT.

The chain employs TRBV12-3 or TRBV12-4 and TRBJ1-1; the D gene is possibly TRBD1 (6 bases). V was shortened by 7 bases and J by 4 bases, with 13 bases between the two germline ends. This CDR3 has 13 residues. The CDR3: CASIYQQGTEAFF. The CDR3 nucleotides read TGTGCCAGCATCTATCAACAGGGCACTGAAGCTTTCTTT.

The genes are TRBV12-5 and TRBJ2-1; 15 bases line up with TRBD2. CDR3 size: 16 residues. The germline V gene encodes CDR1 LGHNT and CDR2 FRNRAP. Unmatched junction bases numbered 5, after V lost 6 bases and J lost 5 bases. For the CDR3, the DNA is TGTGCTAGTGGCAGAGGACTAGCGGGAGGGCACAATGAGCAGTTCTTC. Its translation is CASGRGLAGGHNEQFF. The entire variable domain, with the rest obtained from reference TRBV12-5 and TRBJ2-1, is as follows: DARVTQTPRHKVTEMGQEVTMRCQPILGHNTVFWYRQTMMQGLELLAYFRNRAPLDDSGMPKDRFSAEMPDATLATLKIQPSEPRDSAVYFCASGRGLAGGHNEQFFGPGTRLTVL.

CDR3: CASSSVAGAQYF. The CDR3, as DNA: TGTGCCAGCAGCTCAGTAGCGGGAGCGCAGTACTTC. The chain carries TRBV7-2 and TRBJ2-7; 9 positions agree with TRBD2. V gave up 4 bases and J gave up 9 bases; unmatched junction bases: 4. Germline values: CDR1 SGHTA, CDR2 FQGNSA. This CDR3 has 12 residues.

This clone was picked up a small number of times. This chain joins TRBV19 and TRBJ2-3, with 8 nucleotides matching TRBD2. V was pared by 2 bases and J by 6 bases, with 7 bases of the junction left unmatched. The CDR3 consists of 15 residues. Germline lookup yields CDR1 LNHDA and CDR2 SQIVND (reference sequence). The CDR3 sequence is CASSIRAGVSDTQYF. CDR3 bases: TGTGCCAGTAGTATACGAGCGGGAGTTTCGGATACGCAGTATTTT.

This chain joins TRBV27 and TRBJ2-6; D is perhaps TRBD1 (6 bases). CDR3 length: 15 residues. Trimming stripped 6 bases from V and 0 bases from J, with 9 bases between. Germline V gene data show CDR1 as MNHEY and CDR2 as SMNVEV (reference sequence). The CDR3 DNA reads TGTGCCAGCAGGGGGGCAGCCTCTGGGGCCAACGTCCTGACTTTC. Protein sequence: CASRGAASGANVLTF.

The CDR3 region is CASSGGTGPGNTIYF. The CDR3 bases are TGTGCCAGCAGCGGGGGGACAGGCCCTGGAAACACCATATATTTT. V gene TRBV9 combines with J gene TRBJ1-3; 8 bases match TRBD1. Germline V gives CDR1 SGDLS, CDR2 YYNGEE. V lost 3 bases, J lost 2 bases, and 4 bases stayed unmatched. There are 15 residues in the CDR3.

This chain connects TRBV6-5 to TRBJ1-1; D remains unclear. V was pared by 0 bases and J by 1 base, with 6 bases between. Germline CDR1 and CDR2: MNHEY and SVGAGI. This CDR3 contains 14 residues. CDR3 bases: TGTGCCAGCAGTTACTCGAACAGGAACACTGAAGCTTTCTTT. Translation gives CASSYSNRNTEAFF.

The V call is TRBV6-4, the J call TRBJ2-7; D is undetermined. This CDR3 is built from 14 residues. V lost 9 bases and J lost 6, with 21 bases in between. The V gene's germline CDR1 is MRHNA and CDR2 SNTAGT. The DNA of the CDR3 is TGTGCCAGAAACTCTCGACACTCCGTTGGCGAGCAGTACGTC. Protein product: CARNSRHSVGEQYV.

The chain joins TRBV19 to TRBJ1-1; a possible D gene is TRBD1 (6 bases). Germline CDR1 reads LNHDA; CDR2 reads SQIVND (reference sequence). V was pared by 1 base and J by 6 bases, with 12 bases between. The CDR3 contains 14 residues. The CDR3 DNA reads TGTGCCAGTAGTATAGGAGGGGGTAGACCTGAAGCTTTCTTT. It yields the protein CASSIGGGRPEAFF.

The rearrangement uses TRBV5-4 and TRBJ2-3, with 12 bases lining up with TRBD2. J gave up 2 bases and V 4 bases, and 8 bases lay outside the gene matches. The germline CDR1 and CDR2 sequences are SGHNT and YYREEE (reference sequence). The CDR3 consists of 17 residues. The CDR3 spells CASSGRLAGGLTDTQYF. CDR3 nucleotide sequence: TGTGCCAGCAGCGGCCGGCTAGCGGGAGGGCTCACAGATACGCAGTATTTT.

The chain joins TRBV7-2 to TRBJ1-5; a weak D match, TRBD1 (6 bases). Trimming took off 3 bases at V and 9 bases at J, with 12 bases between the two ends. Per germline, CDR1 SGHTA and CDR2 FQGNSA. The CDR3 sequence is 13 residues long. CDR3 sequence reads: CASSLWGPGPQHF. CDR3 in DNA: TGTGCCAGCAGCTTGTGGGGGCCGGGGCCCCAGCATTTT.

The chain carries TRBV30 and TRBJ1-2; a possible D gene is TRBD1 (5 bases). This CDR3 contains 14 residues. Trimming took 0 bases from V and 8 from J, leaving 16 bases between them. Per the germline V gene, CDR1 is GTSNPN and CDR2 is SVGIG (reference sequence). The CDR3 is CAWSVLGGWEGYTF. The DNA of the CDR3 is TGTGCCTGGAGTGTACTCGGGGGTTGGGAAGGCTACACCTTC.

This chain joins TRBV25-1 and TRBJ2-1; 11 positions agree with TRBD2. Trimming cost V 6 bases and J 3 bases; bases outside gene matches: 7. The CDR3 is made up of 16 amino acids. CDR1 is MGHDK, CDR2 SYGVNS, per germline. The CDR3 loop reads CASSASGTSGYNEQFF. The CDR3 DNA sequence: TGTGCCAGCAGCGCATCCGGGACTAGCGGCTACAATGAGCAGTTCTTC.

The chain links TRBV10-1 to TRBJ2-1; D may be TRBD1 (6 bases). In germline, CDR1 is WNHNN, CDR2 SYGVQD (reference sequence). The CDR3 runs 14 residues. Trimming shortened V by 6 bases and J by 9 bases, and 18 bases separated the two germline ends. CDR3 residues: CASSDGGLRSEQFF. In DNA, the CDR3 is TGCGCCAGCAGCGATGGGGGCCTTAGGAGTGAGCAGTTCTTC.

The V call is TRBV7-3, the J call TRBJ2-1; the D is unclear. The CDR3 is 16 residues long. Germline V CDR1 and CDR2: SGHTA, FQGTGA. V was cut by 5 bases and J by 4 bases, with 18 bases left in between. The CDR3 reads CASSHRSGVGYNEQFF. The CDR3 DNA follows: TGTGCCAGCAGCCACCGGTCCGGAGTCGGGTACAATGAGCAGTTCTTC.